The T cell receptor (beta chain) described here comes from a study of GPR56 and killer-like receptors on CD4 memory cells (dated by TCRdb to between 2018 and 2021). General notes on the study: The study proposed that progressive acquisition of KLRB1, KLRG1, GPR56 and then KLRF1 marks human CD4+ memory T-cell differentiation and cytokine production potential. The healthy blood donors were described in the study as age-matched to the liver disease patients, whose median age was nearly 70 years.

Findings and caveats that apply to the study as a whole: TCR repertoires overlapped especially between the late populations 4 and 5, and partly population 3. Diversity and similarity analyses were restricted to the 100 most expanded clones per population rather than full repertoires. Clonal frequency started low in the marker-negative population and rose progressively along the proposed pathway, while TCRbeta diversity decreased accordingly. Clones dominating late populations 4 and 5 were also found in early populations 1 and 2, which the authors took as evidence for linear differentiation.

Sequencing used an Illumina HiSeq 2500. The recombined TCRbeta locus was amplified by a previously published PCR protocol to build sequencing libraries. The paper's data handling went like this. Reads whose average quality score was below 30 were removed, and the reads that remained were processed with IMSEQ. Vbeta gene, Jbeta gene and CDR3 amino acid sequence were used to define clonotypes. The Morisita-Horn index, computed on the top 100 expanded clones, was used to measure repertoire overlap between populations. Clonal diversity was assessed with Rényi diversity profiles calculated on the top 100 expanded clones. TCRdb reprocessed the public reads and reports one entry per CDR3 protein sequence, without DNA. Clone size and V and J calls follow TCRdb, not the original study. The sample's table lists a count of around 3,000 distinct CDR3 sequences. The top ten clones comprise around 3% of the sample.

Prior to TCRbeta sequencing, five KLR/GPR56-defined CD4+ populations were enriched by fluorescence-activated cell sorting. To test a linear memory differentiation pathway, the researchers sequenced TCRbeta repertoires from five CD4+ T-cell subsets that were defined by expression of KLRB1, KLRG1, GPR56 and KLRF1. TCR-sequenced cells came from peripheral blood of healthy control individuals, reported as five donors in the TCRbeta analysis figure. The researchers collected heparinized peripheral blood and processed every sample within one hour of retrieval. Blood was diluted 1:2 in PBS, and peripheral blood mononuclear cells were then isolated from the diluted blood at room temperature by Biocoll density gradient centrifugation. CD4+ T cells were enriched from freshly isolated PBMCs by magnetic sorting with anti-CD4 MicroBeads before flow sorting. A BD FACSAria II was used to sort CD4+ T cells enriched from PBMCs of healthy donors according to marker expression. For surface staining, the researchers used Miltenyi Biotec antibodies: anti-KLRB1 clone 191B8, anti-KLRF1 clone 4A4.D10 and anti-KLRG1 clone REA261.

Frequency alone marks this clonotype as medium-sized (0.01 to 0.1%); no count is stored. Its binding antigen is unknown. The CDR3 covers 13 residues, taking in both the cysteine and the phenylalanine. No DNA accompanies this entry. The germline V gene supplies CDR1 SQVTM and CDR2 ANQGSEA. This receptor chain uses TRBV29-1 and TRBJ1-1; without DNA, the TCRdb call of TRBD1 cannot be checked. This receptor was taken from a human donor in good health. Sequenced: memory CD4+ T cells from blood. The CDR3 corresponds to CSVEGQGWGEAFF.